These 30 T cell receptor beta chains originate from one sample sequenced in a study of cytomegalovirus exposure and HLA in healthy donors. TCRdb's copy holds only in-frame clones and misses some; the assay was immunoSEQ multiplex PCR. The repertoire consists of about 250,000 clones, with around nine tenths occurring once and the leading ten covering 2.6%. Sequenced sample: PBMCs. Receptor source: a man between 18 and 29 years old in good health and CMV-seronegative.

This clone was seen a single time. The chain uses TRBV10-1 and TRBJ2-7, with D possibly being TRBD2 (6 bases). Germline lookup yields CDR1 WNHNN and CDR2 SYGVQD (reference sequence). There are 16 residues in the CDR3. Trimming stripped 10 bases from V and 5 bases from J, with 27 bases between. CDR3: CATRLGSGLLNHEQYF. CDR3 coding DNA: TGCGCCACCAGACTGGGTAGCGGCCTATTAAACCACGAGCAGTACTTC.

The chain recombines TRBV19 with TRBJ1-5, with 7 bases that match TRBD1. V was pared by 6 bases and J by 3 bases, with 8 bases of the junction left unmatched. The CDR3 has 15 residues. Per germline, CDR1 LNHDA and CDR2 SQIVND (reference sequence). The CDR3 loop reads CASSFYGQVNQPQHF. CDR3 DNA sequence: TGTGCCAGTAGCTTCTACGGACAGGTCAATCAGCCCCAGCATTTT.

The CDR3 DNA reads as TGTGCCAGCAGAACTCCGGGACAGGGGGCTTCCTACGAGCAGTACTTC. Translating it yields CASRTPGQGASYEQYF. V usage is TRBV7-2 and J usage is TRBJ2-7; 12 nucleotides match TRBD1. The germline CDR1 and CDR2 sequences are SGHTA and FQGNSA. The ends lost 6 bases at V and 1 base at J; junction bases unmatched: 7. The length of the CDR3 is 16 residues. The complete variable domain, with remaining parts taken from reference TRBV7-2 and TRBJ2-7, reads GAGVSQSPSNKVTEKGKDVELRCDPISGHTALYWYRQSLGQGLEFLIYFQGNSAPDKSGLPSDRFSAERTGGSVSTLTIQRTQQEDSAVYLCASRTPGQGASYEQYFGPGTRLTVT.

This chain joins TRBV7-8 and TRBJ2-7; 8 positions match TRBD1. From germline, CDR1 is SGHVS and CDR2 FQNEAQ. V was pared by 1 base and J by 0 bases, with 5 bases of the junction left unmatched. This CDR3 spans 16 amino acids. The CDR3, as DNA: TGTGCCAGCAGCTTAGATTGGCAGGGGGCCTCCTACGAGCAGTACTTC. Protein sequence: CASSLDWQGASYEQYF.

This sequence joins TRBV21-1 and TRBJ2-7; the listed D gene, TRBD2, was not tested against the DNA. TRBV21-1 constitutes a pseudogene. CDR3 length: 15 residues. CDR3 sequence: CASSKGRQRSYEQYF. For the CDR3, the DNA is TGTGCCAGCAGCAAAGGTCGGCAGCGATCCTACGAGCAGTACTTC.

This clone was seen a single time. V usage is TRBV14 and J usage is TRBJ1-3; no firm D call. Germline CDR1 and CDR2: SGHDN and FVKESK. With 4 bases removed from V and 0 bases from J, the gap between germline ends came to 10 bases. There are 15 residues in the CDR3. CDR3 sequence reads: CASSRGLSSGNTIYF. CDR3 nucleotide sequence: TGTGCCAGCAGCCGAGGACTCTCCTCTGGAAACACCATATATTTT.

This clone was seen a single time. The chain employs TRBV18 and TRBJ2-7; perhaps TRBD2 as D (5 bases). In germline, CDR1 is KGHSH, CDR2 LQKENI. The CDR3 sequence is 13 residues long. Trimming left V 2 bases short and J 0 bases short, with 5 bases between. This chain's CDR3 is CASSPAGSYEQYF. The CDR3 DNA sequence: TGTGCCAGCTCACCAGCGGGCTCCTACGAGCAGTACTTC.

The chain employs TRBV6-5 and TRBJ2-3, with TRBD1 as a possible D gene (5 bases). The CDR3 runs to 13 residues. Germline CDR1 and CDR2: MNHEY and SVGAGI. The V end was cut by 8 bases, the J end by 5 bases, with 14 bases between. CDR3 loop: CASADSEVDTQYF. The CDR3 DNA reads TGTGCCAGCGCTGACAGCGAGGTAGATACGCAGTATTTT.

This chain connects TRBV5-4 to TRBJ1-2; D is possibly TRBD1 (5 bases). The germline V gene has CDR1 SGHNT and CDR2 YYREEE (reference sequence). V lost 0 bases to trimming and J lost 7 bases, with 13 bases between them. This CDR3 is 14 amino acids long. CDR3 amino acids: CASSLVGGKGGYTF. The CDR3 nucleotides read TGTGCCAGCAGCTTGGTTGGGGGGAAGGGTGGCTACACCTTC.

This clone was observed once. This chain links TRBV28 with TRBJ1-5; tentatively, D is TRBD1 (5 bases). This CDR3 region has 15 residues. Looked up from germline, CDR1 is MDHEN and CDR2 is SYDVKM. The V end was cut by 6 bases, the J end by 11 bases, with 23 bases between. This CDR3 is CASRTQGLDKGTQHF. The DNA for the CDR3 is TGTGCCAGCAGGACCCAGGGACTGGACAAGGGGACCCAGCATTTT.

The J gene is TRBJ1-1, the V gene TRBV25-1, with no clear D. The CDR3 loop spans 13 amino acids. Germline V gives CDR1 MGHDK, CDR2 SYGVNS. Trimming cost V 2 bases and J 5 bases, with 9 bases left between them. The CDR3 sequence: CASSENIQTEAFF. In DNA, the CDR3 is TGTGCCAGCAGTGAAAATATACAGACTGAAGCTTTCTTT.

The table lists this clone with a few counts. The chain combines TRBV6-5 with TRBJ1-5; possibly TRBD1 for D (5 bases). V dropped 7 bases and J dropped 4 bases, with 8 bases sitting between them. Germline CDR1 MNHEY, CDR2 SVGAGI. The CDR3 has 12 residues. The CDR3 loop reads CASNRLNQPQHF. As DNA, the CDR3 is TGTGCCAGCAACAGGCTGAATCAGCCCCAGCATTTT.

The rearrangement joins TRBV4-3 to TRBJ1-6, with 9 nucleotides matching TRBD1. V was clipped by 0 bases and J by 11 bases; unmatched bases: 8. Germline V gene sequence: CDR1 LGHNA, CDR2 YSLEER. This CDR3 has 16 amino acids. DNA of the CDR3: TGCGCCAGCAGCCAAGAAACTTTGACAGGGGGAGCACCCCTCCACTTT. Translated, it gives CASSQETLTGGAPLHF.

For the CDR3, the DNA is TGTGCCAGCAGCTTAAATCTGCGGCAGCCCCAGCATTTT. This gives the protein CASSLNLRQPQHF. This sequence joins TRBV7-2 and TRBJ1-5; unclear D gene. The CDR3 runs to 13 residues. Trimming shortened V by 2 bases and J by 7 bases, and 9 bases separated the two germline ends. CDR1 and CDR2 from the germline V gene are SGHTA and FQGNSA.

V and J are TRBV5-1 and TRBJ1-2; D is ambiguous. Trimming removed 0 bases at V and 4 bases at J, with 10 bases between. The V gene's germline CDR1 is SGHRS and CDR2 YFSETQ. This CDR3 contains 14 residues. The CDR3 protein is CASSLVQEAYGYTF. Written as DNA, the CDR3 is TGCGCCAGCAGCTTGGTCCAGGAGGCCTATGGCTACACCTTC. Using reference TRBV5-1 and TRBJ1-2 for the parts outside the CDR3, the full variable domain is KAGVTQTPRYLIKTRGQQVTLSCSPISGHRSVSWYQQTPGQGLQFLFEYFSETQRNKGNFPGRFSGRQFSNSRSEMNVSTLELGDSALYLCASSLVQEAYGYTFGSGTRLTVV.

The V gene is TRBV20-1, the J gene TRBJ2-7; TRBD2 matches 7 bases. CDR3 size: 11 residues. The germline V gene has CDR1 DFQATT and CDR2 SNEGSKA (reference sequence). Trimming removed 6 bases from V and 2 bases from J; junction bases left unmatched: 1. In nucleotides, the CDR3 is TGCAGTGCGGCGGGGGCCTACGAGCAGTACTTC. It yields the protein CSAAGAYEQYF.

The V and J genes are TRBV7-6 and TRBJ2-7, with 10 bases identical to TRBD1. Germline assignment: CDR1 SGHVS and CDR2 FNYEAQ. Trimming removed 3 bases from V and 0 bases from J; junction bases left unmatched: 5. There are 16 residues in the CDR3. CDR3 nucleotides: TGTGCCAGCAGCTTTGGGGGGACAGGGGTCTCCTACGAGCAGTACTTC. This encodes CASSFGGTGVSYEQYF.

The chain couples TRBV4-1 to TRBJ1-2, with a possible D match to TRBD1 (5 bases). The germline V gene has CDR1 MGHRA and CDR2 YSYEKL. The CDR3 spans 15 residues. Trimming removed 1 base at V and 5 bases at J, with 14 bases between. DNA of the CDR3: TGCGCCAGCAGCCAAGGCAGGGCCTCAATTTATGGCTACACCTTC. It translates to CASSQGRASIYGYTF.

The genes are TRBV6-5 and TRBJ2-2; the D gene is possibly TRBD1 (5 bases). Germline assignment: CDR1 MNHEY and CDR2 SVGAGI. The CDR3 consists of 14 residues. V was clipped by 5 bases and J by 1 base, with 8 bases between them. The CDR3 region has the DNA TGTGCCAGCAGTCTAAGGGGGAACACCGGGGAGCTGTTTTTT. The encoded protein is CASSLRGNTGELFF.

This chain uses TRBV30 with TRBJ1-3, with D hard to call. The CDR3 is 13 residues long. Germline lookup yields CDR1 GTSNPN and CDR2 SVGIG (reference sequence). V lost 2 bases and J 2 bases, leaving 7 bases between the germline ends. The CDR3 here is CAWSSWPGNTIYF. CDR3 nucleotides: TGTGCCTGGAGTTCTTGGCCTGGAAACACCATATATTTT.

J is TRBJ1-3 and V is TRBV5-5; possible D gene TRBD1, 5 bases. In germline, CDR1 is SGHKS, CDR2 YYEKEE (reference sequence). Trimming stripped 2 bases from V and 0 bases from J, with 6 bases between. This CDR3 is built from 14 residues. The CDR3 DNA is TGTGCCAGCAGCTTCGACAGCTCTGGAAACACCATATATTTT. It specifies CASSFDSSGNTIYF.

This clone was seen once. The J gene is TRBJ2-3, the V gene TRBV2; 11 bases are a match to TRBD2. CDR1 is SNHLY, CDR2 FYNNEI, per germline. This CDR3 spans 15 amino acids. J lost 3 bases, V lost 5 bases, and 4 bases had no gene match. CDR3 protein: CASSTGTSGTDTQYF. DNA for the CDR3: TGTGCCAGCAGTACCGGGACTAGCGGAACAGATACGCAGTATTTT.

The rearrangement uses TRBV27 and TRBJ1-5; TRBD1 aligns across 7 bases. CDR1 is MNHEY and CDR2 is SMNVEV in the germline V gene (reference sequence). The V segment lost 3 bases and the J segment 9 bases; nucleotides outside the gene matches: 5. The CDR3 contains 13 residues. CDR3 coding DNA: TGTGCCAGCAGTTTCCAGGGGGATAGGCCCCAGCATTTT. It yields the protein CASSFQGDRPQHF.

The chain employs TRBV6-5 and TRBJ1-1, with 7 nucleotides matching TRBD1. Germline V gene lookup returns CDR1 MNHEY and CDR2 SVGAGI. This CDR3 has 13 amino acids. V lost 6 bases and J lost 4; bases outside the gene matches: 5. The CDR3 nucleotides read TGTGCCAGCAGACTACAGGGGATCACTGAAGCTTTCTTT. As protein: CASRLQGITEAFF.

The chain carries TRBV2 and TRBJ2-7; 12 bases map to TRBD2. In germline, CDR1 is SNHLY, CDR2 FYNNEI. V lost 8 bases and J lost 4; bases outside the gene matches: 3. The CDR3 covers 13 residues. CDR3 sequence reads: CASLAGGHYEQYF. The CDR3 coding sequence is TGTGCCAGCCTAGCGGGAGGGCATTACGAGCAGTACTTC. The full variable domain, with the rest looked up from reference TRBV2 and TRBJ2-7, is EPEVTQTPSHQVTQMGQEVILRCVPISNHLYFYWYRQILGQKVEFLVSFYNNEISEKSEIFDDQFSVERPDGSNFTLKIRSTKLEDSAMYFCASLAGGHYEQYFGPGTRLTVT.

The rearrangement uses TRBV2 and TRBJ2-7, with TRBD2 matching over 7 bases. Germline V lookup: CDR1 SNHLY, CDR2 FYNNEI. J was trimmed by 0 bases and V by 7 bases; bases with no gene match: 0. The CDR3 runs 12 residues. As DNA, the CDR3 is TGTGCCAGCAAGCGGGGCTCCTACGAGCAGTACTTC. Its translation is CASKRGSYEQYF.

CDR3 nucleotides: TGCGCCAGCAGCCATCCCAGCGGGAGAATAAGGAATGAGCAGTTCTTC. Translation: CASSHPSGRIRNEQFF. This rearrangement joins TRBV4-1 to TRBJ2-1, with 8 positions matching TRBD2. Looked up from germline, CDR1 is MGHRA and CDR2 is YSYEKL. This CDR3 comprises 16 residues. V lost 3 bases to trimming and J lost 7 bases; unmatched junction nucleotides: 11.

CDR3 sequence: CASSFGQNLRDGYTF. In DNA, the CDR3 is TGTGCCAGCAGCTTCGGGCAGAACCTGAGGGATGGCTACACCTTC. The V and J genes are TRBV7-9 and TRBJ1-2, with unresolved D. The CDR3 runs 15 residues. V gave up 3 bases and J gave up 6 bases, with 17 bases separating them. The germline gives CDR1 SEHNR, CDR2 FQNEAQ (reference sequence).

This rearrangement joins TRBV6-5 to TRBJ2-3, with TRBD2 identical over 14 bases. Germline CDR1 reads MNHEY; CDR2 reads SVGAGI. V shed 8 bases and J 6 bases; nucleotides not matched to a gene: 4. CDR3 length: 14 residues. The CDR3 coding sequence is TGTGCCAGCCGACTAGCGGGGGGGCTGGATACGCAGTATTTT. This encodes CASRLAGGLDTQYF.

The rearrangement joins TRBV28 to TRBJ2-4; 8 bases match TRBD1. CDR1 and CDR2 from the germline V gene are MDHEN and SYDVKM. This CDR3 is built from 15 residues. V dropped 5 bases and J dropped 3; count of bases not matched to a gene: 6. Here the CDR3 DNA reads TGTGCCAGCAGTCCCCAACAGGGGGTCAAAAACATTCAGTACTTC. As protein: CASSPQQGVKNIQYF. The variable domain in full, completed from reference TRBV28 and TRBJ2-4, reads DVKVTQSSRYLVKRTGEKVFLECVQDMDHENMFWYRQDPGLGLRLIYFSYDVKMKEKGDIPEGYSVSREKKERFSLILESASTNQTSMYLCASSPQQGVKNIQYFGAGTRLSVL.